A single sample is the source of the 3 T cell receptor beta chains below, sequenced in a study of control samples from healthy donors and cancer patients. Profiled with immunoSEQ multiplex PCR; TCRdb holds only in-frame clones, not every one. The sample lists roughly 27,000 clones, roughly 93% occurring once. The sequenced sample consisted of PBMCs. Every receptor here comes from a man in his forties or fifties with lung cancer.

The chain employs TRBV12-3 or TRBV12-4 and TRBJ2-1, with D uncertain. This CDR3 spans 12 amino acids. Trimming left V 2 bases short and J 4 bases short, with 3 bases between. CDR3 DNA: TGTGCCAGCAGTTTAACTTACAATGAGCAGTTCTTC. Encoded protein: CASSLTYNEQFF.

CDR3: CASSYSRAANYGYTF. DNA of the CDR3: TGTGCCAGCAGTTACTCTCGTGCAGCTAACTATGGCTACACCTTC. J is TRBJ1-2 and V is TRBV6-5; D remains unclear. The length of the CDR3 is 15 residues. The germline V and J ends were trimmed by 0 bases and 0 bases, with 8 bases remaining between them. The V gene's germline CDR1 is MNHEY and CDR2 SVGAGI.

This chain joins TRBV6-5 and TRBJ2-3; no clear D. Trimming cost V 4 bases and J 5 bases, with 13 bases left between them. The CDR3 is 14 amino acids. Looked up from germline, CDR1 is MNHEY and CDR2 is SVGAGI. The CDR3 DNA sequence: TGTGCCAGCAGTTCCTTCCCCAGAAGAGATACGCAGTATTTT. Translating gives CASSSFPRRDTQYF.